These 20 T cell receptor beta chains came from one sample sequenced in a study of blood T cell repertoires in COVID-19. This table comes from immunoSEQ multiplex PCR, and its TCRdb copy is limited to in-frame clones, with some not included. The sample gives about 250,000 clones, 82% of which show up once; approximately 4.9% is in the top ten. Sequencing was done on a sample of peripheral blood. The receptors were gathered from a woman aged 80 or over with active or convalescent COVID-19.

Concerning this clone: This CDR3 is also generated by other DNA sequences in the sample. This rearrangement joins TRBV5-1 to TRBJ1-6; D gene unclear. The CDR3 covers 15 residues. Germline V lookup: CDR1 SGHRS, CDR2 YFSETQ. Trimming removed 0 bases from V and 0 bases from J, with 4 bases in between. In DNA form, the CDR3 reads TGCGCCAGCAGCTTGGGGAGCTCCTATAATTCACCCCTCCACTTT. It yields the protein CASSLGSSYNSPLHF.

This chain joins TRBV7-9 and TRBJ1-5, with unresolved D. There are 14 residues in the CDR3. The ends were cut back, 5 bases at V and 4 bases at J, with 12 bases in the middle. Germline CDR1 is SEHNR and CDR2 is FQNEAQ (reference sequence). The CDR3 spells CASSLPGRNQPQHF. In DNA form, the CDR3 reads TGTGCCAGCAGCCTTCCGGGTCGAAATCAGCCCCAGCATTTT.

The rearrangement joins TRBV12-3 or TRBV12-4 to TRBJ2-1; TRBD1 matches at 8 bases. The J segment lost 9 bases and the V segment lost 2 bases, leaving 3 bases of the junction unmatched. The length of the CDR3 is 13 residues. CDR3 nucleotides: TGTGCCAGCAGTTTAATTCAGGGGGCTGAGCAGTTCTTC. It is translated as CASSLIQGAEQFF.

The chain joins TRBV7-6 to TRBJ2-7; TRBD2 might be the D (6 bases). The CDR3 runs to 14 residues. The V gene's germline CDR1 is SGHVS and CDR2 FNYEAQ. Trimming stripped 4 bases from V and 4 bases from J, with 14 bases between. As DNA, the CDR3 is TGTGCCAGCAGCTCGTCGGCGGGGCCTTACGAGCAGTACTTC. Its translation is CASSSSAGPYEQYF.

This sequence joins TRBV12-2 and TRBJ1-1. TRBV12-2 has pseudogene status. CDR3 length: 15 amino acids. The CDR3: CASRLLTLRNTEAFF. The CDR3 region has the DNA TGTGCAAGTCGCTTGCTAACCCTAAGGAACACTGAAGCTTTCTTT.

This sequence joins TRBV7-9 and TRBJ2-6; no clear D. The germline V gene encodes CDR1 SEHNR and CDR2 FQNEAQ (reference sequence). This CDR3 contains 13 residues. V lost 7 bases, J lost 2 bases, and 6 bases lay in between. DNA for the CDR3: TGTGCCAGCATCCTAACTGGGGCCAACGTCCTGACTTTC. This gives the protein CASILTGANVLTF.

The chain recombines TRBV7-9 with TRBJ1-2, with D possibly being TRBD1 (5 bases). CDR3 size: 12 residues. Germline lookup yields CDR1 SEHNR and CDR2 FQNEAQ (reference sequence). Trimming took off 5 bases at V and 6 bases at J, with 10 bases between the two ends. CDR3 nucleotides: TGTGCCAGCAGCCCGCAGGGAAATGGCTACACCTTC. Translated, it gives CASSPQGNGYTF.

The chain recombines TRBV19 with TRBJ2-1; 7 bases fit TRBD2. Per the germline V gene, CDR1 is LNHDA and CDR2 is SQIVND (reference sequence). The CDR3 extends over 14 amino acids. J gave up 6 bases and V 4 bases, and 6 bases lay outside the gene matches. CDR3 bases: TGTGCCAGTAGTACCCCAGCGGGAACCAATGAGCAGTTCTTC. This gives the protein CASSTPAGTNEQFF.

The J gene is TRBJ2-5, the V gene TRBV5-6, with 9 nucleotides matching TRBD1. This CDR3 has 19 residues. From germline, CDR1 is SGHDT and CDR2 YYEEEE. The V segment lost 4 bases and the J segment 5 bases; nucleotides outside the gene matches: 21. The CDR3: CASSRKMDRGQHNGETQYF. CDR3 coding DNA: TGTGCCAGCAGCCGAAAAATGGACAGGGGACAACACAATGGGGAGACCCAGTACTTC.

CDR3 protein: CASSLGDSPYGYTF. For the CDR3, the DNA is TGCGCCAGCAGCTTGGGGGACTCCCCCTATGGCTACACCTTC. The chain combines TRBV5-1 with TRBJ1-2; possible D gene TRBD1, 5 bases. In germline, CDR1 is SGHRS, CDR2 YFSETQ. This CDR3 is 14 amino acids long. V lost 0 bases and J 4 bases, leaving 10 bases between the germline ends. Together with reference TRBV5-1 and TRBJ1-2, the CDR3 gives the full variable domain: KAGVTQTPRYLIKTRGQQVTLSCSPISGHRSVSWYQQTPGQGLQFLFEYFSETQRNKGNFPGRFSGRQFSNSRSEMNVSTLELGDSALYLCASSLGDSPYGYTFGSGTRLTVV.

The chain carries TRBV24-1 and TRBJ2-1; 10 nucleotides align to TRBD2. The junction had 9 bases not matched to a gene; V was cut back by 8 bases and J by 9 bases. Germline V gene lookup returns CDR1 KGHDR and CDR2 SFDVKD. The CDR3 has 14 residues. For the CDR3, the DNA is TGTGCCACCATTCCCCCTAGCGGGAGTGGTGAGCAGTTCTTC. Translation: CATIPPSGSGEQFF.

This clone was found a few times. The V gene is TRBV7-6, the J gene TRBJ2-1, with TRBD1 as a possible D gene (6 bases). Germline CDR1 reads SGHVS; CDR2 reads FNYEAQ. V lost 0 bases, J lost 7 bases, and 13 bases lay in between. This CDR3 has 15 residues. The CDR3 sequence: CASSLAQGEFNEQFF. CDR3 in DNA: TGTGCCAGCAGCTTAGCACAGGGAGAGTTTAATGAGCAGTTCTTC.

The chain uses TRBV7-9 and TRBJ2-2, with 9 bases fitting TRBD1. This CDR3 contains 15 residues. Germline V lookup: CDR1 SEHNR, CDR2 FQNEAQ (reference sequence). V lost 7 bases and J lost 6; bases outside the gene matches: 9. The CDR3 DNA follows: TGTGCCAGCAACCCGGGACAGGGCGACGCCGGGGAGCTGTTTTTT. Translation: CASNPGQGDAGELFF.

The J gene is TRBJ1-2, the V gene TRBV12-3 or TRBV12-4; D is undetermined. The CDR3 covers 13 residues. Trimming stripped 1 base from V and 4 bases from J, with 7 bases between. The CDR3 DNA sequence: TGTGCCAGCAGTTTAGACATTGCCTATGGCTACACCTTC. This translates into CASSLDIAYGYTF.

This clone came up a few times. The chain has TRBV11-2 and TRBJ2-5, with D maybe TRBD1 (5 bases). Trimming left V 0 bases short and J 5 bases short, with 10 bases between. This CDR3 contains 14 residues. Germline values: CDR1 SGHAT, CDR2 FQNNGV. Written as DNA, the CDR3 is TGTGCCAGCAGCTTAGAAGTAGGGGCGGAGACCCAGTACTTC. Encoded protein: CASSLEVGAETQYF.

The rearrangement joins TRBV2 to TRBJ1-6; 10 bases line up with TRBD1. Germline CDR1 SNHLY, CDR2 FYNNEI. This CDR3 contains 15 residues. The V and J ends lost 8 bases and 9 bases, in that order; junction bases with no gene match: 10. The CDR3 coding sequence is TGTGCCAGCGGAGGCCGGGACAGGGGTACTTCACCCCTCCACTTT. It encodes CASGGRDRGTSPLHF.

J is TRBJ1-2 and V is TRBV18; TRBD1 aligns across 8 bases. The CDR3 totals 14 residues. Germline trimming cut 3 bases from V and 8 bases from J; bases unmatched to any gene: 8. The V gene's germline CDR1 is KGHSH and CDR2 LQKENI. The CDR3 DNA sequence: TGTGCCAGCTCACCTAATGGACAGGGTGGAGGCTACACCTTC. Translating it yields CASSPNGQGGGYTF.

The chain carries TRBV25-1 and TRBJ1-2; D may be TRBD1 (6 bases). CDR3 length equals 13 residues. The V end lost 3 bases, the J end lost 7 bases, and 12 bases lay between the germline ends. Germline V gene lookup returns CDR1 MGHDK and CDR2 SYGVNS. CDR3 in amino acids: CASSETGLGGYTF. CDR3 coding DNA: TGTGCCAGCAGTGAGACAGGTTTAGGTGGCTACACCTTC.

V is TRBV28 and J is TRBJ2-1, with 11 bases matching TRBD2. The CDR3 is 15 amino acids. V lost 6 bases, J lost 7 bases, and 8 bases stayed unmatched. CDR1 is MDHEN and CDR2 is SYDVKM in the germline V gene. The CDR3 loop is CASSSGLAEGNEQFF. The CDR3 nucleotides read TGTGCCAGCAGCTCGGGACTAGCGGAAGGGAATGAGCAGTTCTTC.

The V gene is TRBV6-5, the J gene TRBJ1-1; 7 positions match TRBD1. Germline loops: CDR1 MNHEY, CDR2 SVGAGI. The CDR3 sequence is 14 residues long. V lost 4 bases and J lost 12; bases outside the gene matches: 14. This CDR3 reads CASSSFGQAPETFF. The CDR3, as DNA: TGTGCCAGCAGTTCCTTCGGACAGGCACCTGAGACTTTCTTT.